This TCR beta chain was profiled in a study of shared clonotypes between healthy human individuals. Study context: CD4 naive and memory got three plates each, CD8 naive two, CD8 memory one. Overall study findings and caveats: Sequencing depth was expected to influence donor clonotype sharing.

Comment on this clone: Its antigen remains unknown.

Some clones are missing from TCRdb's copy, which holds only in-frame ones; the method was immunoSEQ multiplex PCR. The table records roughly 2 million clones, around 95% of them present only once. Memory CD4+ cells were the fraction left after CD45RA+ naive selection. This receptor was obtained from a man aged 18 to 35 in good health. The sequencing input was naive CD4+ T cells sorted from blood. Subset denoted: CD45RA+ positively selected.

The CDR3 region is CAISVSPWGQGAGEQYF. The CDR3 nucleotides are TGTGCCATCAGCGTATCCCCCTGGGGACAGGGGGCGGGCGAGCAGTACTTC. This chain uses TRBV10-3 with TRBJ2-7; 12 positions match TRBD1. The CDR3 totals 17 residues. Per the germline V gene, CDR1 is ENHRY and CDR2 is SYGVKD. The J segment lost 6 bases and the V segment lost 6 bases, leaving 15 bases of the junction unmatched.